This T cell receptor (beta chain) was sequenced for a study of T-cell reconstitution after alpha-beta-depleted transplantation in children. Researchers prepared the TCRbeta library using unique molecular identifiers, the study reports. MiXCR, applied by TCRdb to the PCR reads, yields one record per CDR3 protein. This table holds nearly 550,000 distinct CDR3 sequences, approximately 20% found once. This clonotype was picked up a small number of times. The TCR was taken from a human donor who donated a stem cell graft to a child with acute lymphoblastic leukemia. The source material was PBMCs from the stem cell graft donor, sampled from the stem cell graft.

CDR3 DNA sequence: TGTGCCAGCAGCCAACTGATAGCGGGGGCTTCCTACGAGCAGTACTTC. It specifies CASSQLIAGASYEQYF. V gene TRBV4-2 combines with J gene TRBJ2-7, with 9 bases identical to TRBD2. There are 16 residues in the CDR3. With V trimmed by 2 bases and J by 1 base, 6 bases remained unmatched. CDR1 and CDR2 from the germline V gene are LGHNA and YNFKEQ.